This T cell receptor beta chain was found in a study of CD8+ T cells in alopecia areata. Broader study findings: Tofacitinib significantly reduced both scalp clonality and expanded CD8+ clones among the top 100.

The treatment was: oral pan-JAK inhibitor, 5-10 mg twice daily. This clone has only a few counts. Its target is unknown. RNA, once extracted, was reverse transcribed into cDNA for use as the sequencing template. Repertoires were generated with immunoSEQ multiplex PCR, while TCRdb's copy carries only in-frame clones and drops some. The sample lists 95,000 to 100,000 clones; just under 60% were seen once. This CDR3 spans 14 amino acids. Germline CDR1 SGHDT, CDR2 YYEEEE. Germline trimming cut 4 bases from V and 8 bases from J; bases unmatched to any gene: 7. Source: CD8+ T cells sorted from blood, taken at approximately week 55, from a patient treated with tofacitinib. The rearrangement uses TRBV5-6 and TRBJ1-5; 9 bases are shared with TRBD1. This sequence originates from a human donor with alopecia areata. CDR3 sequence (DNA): TGTGCCAGCAGCCTAGGACAGGGGAAGAAGCCCCAGCATTTT. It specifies CASSLGQGKKPQHF.